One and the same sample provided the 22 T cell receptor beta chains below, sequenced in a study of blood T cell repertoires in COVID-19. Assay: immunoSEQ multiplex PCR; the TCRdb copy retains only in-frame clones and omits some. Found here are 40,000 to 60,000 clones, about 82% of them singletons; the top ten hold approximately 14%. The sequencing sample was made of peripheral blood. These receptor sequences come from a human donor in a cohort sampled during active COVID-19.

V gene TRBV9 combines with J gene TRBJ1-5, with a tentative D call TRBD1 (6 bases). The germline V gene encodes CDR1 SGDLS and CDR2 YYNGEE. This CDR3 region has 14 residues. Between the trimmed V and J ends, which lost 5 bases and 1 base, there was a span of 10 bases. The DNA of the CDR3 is TGTGCCAGCAGTCCTACAGGGAGCAATCAGCCCCAGCATTTT. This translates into CASSPTGSNQPQHF.

CDR3 residues: CASSLAPLAPYEQYF. CDR3 DNA: TGTGCCAGCAGCTTGGCACCACTAGCTCCCTACGAGCAGTACTTC. The gene calls are TRBV5-5 and TRBJ2-7, with D possibly being TRBD2 (6 bases). V lost 0 bases and J 2 bases, leaving 12 bases between the germline ends. Per germline, CDR1 SGHKS and CDR2 YYEKEE (reference sequence). CDR3 size: 15 residues.

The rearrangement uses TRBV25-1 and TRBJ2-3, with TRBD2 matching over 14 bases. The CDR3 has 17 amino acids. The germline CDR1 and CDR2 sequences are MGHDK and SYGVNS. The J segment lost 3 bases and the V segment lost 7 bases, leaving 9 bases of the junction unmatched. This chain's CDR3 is CASTIGLAGGKTDTQYF. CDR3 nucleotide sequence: TGTGCCAGCACAATCGGACTAGCGGGAGGCAAAACAGATACGCAGTATTTT.

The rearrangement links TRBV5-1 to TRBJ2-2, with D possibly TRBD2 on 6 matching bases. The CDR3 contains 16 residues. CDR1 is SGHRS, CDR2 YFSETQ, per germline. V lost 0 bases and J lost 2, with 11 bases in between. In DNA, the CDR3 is TGCGCCAGCAGCTTGGGGCTAGCGACCAACACCGGGGAGCTGTTTTTT. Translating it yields CASSLGLATNTGELFF.

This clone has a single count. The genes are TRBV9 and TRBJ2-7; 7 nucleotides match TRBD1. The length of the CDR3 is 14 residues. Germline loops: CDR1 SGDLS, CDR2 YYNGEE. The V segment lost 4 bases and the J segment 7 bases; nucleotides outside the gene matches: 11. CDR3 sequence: CASSSGTVLGEQYF. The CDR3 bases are TGTGCCAGCAGCAGTGGGACAGTGCTCGGTGAGCAGTACTTC. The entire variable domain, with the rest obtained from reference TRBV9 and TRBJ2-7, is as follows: DSGVTQTPKHLITATGQRVTLRCSPRSGDLSVYWYQQSLDQGLQFLIQYYNGEERAKGNILERFSAQQFPDLHSELNLSSLELGDSALYFCASSSGTVLGEQYFGPGTRLTVT.

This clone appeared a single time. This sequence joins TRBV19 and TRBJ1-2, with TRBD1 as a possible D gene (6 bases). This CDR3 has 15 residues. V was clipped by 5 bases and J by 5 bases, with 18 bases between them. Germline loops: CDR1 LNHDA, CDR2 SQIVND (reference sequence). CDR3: CASSGGAYGLYGYTF. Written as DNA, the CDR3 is TGTGCCAGTAGTGGGGGGGCCTATGGACTTTATGGCTACACCTTC.

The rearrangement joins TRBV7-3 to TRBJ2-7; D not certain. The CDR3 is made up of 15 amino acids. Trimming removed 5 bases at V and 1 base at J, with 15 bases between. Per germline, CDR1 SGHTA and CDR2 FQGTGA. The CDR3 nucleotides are TGTGCCAGCAGCCCCCTCCCCGGTATATCCTACGAGCAGTACTTC. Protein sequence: CASSPLPGISYEQYF.

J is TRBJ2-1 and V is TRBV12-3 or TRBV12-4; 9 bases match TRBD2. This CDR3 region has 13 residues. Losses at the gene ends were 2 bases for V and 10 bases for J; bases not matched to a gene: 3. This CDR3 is CASSLPSGTEQFF. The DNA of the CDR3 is TGTGCCAGCAGTTTACCTAGCGGGACCGAGCAGTTCTTC.

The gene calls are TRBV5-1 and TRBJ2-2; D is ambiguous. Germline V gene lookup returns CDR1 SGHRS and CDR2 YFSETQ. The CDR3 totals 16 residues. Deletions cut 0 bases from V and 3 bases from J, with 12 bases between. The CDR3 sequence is CASSLAWLLDTGELFF. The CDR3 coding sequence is TGCGCCAGCAGCTTGGCTTGGCTCCTGGACACCGGGGAGCTGTTTTTT. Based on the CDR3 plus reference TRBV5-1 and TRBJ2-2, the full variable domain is KAGVTQTPRYLIKTRGQQVTLSCSPISGHRSVSWYQQTPGQGLQFLFEYFSETQRNKGNFPGRFSGRQFSNSRSEMNVSTLELGDSALYLCASSLAWLLDTGELFFGEGSRLTVL.

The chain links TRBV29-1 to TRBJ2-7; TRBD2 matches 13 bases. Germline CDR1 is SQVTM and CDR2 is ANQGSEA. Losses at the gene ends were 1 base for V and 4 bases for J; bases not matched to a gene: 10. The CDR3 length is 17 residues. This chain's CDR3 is CSVEVTSGRAVQYEQYF. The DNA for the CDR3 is TGCAGCGTTGAAGTAACTAGCGGGAGGGCCGTACAGTACGAGCAGTACTTC.

CDR3 in amino acids: CASIVSSGGRSSYEQYF. In nucleotides, the CDR3 is TGTGCCAGCATTGTGAGCTCGGGGGGAAGGAGCTCCTACGAGCAGTACTTC. This sequence joins TRBV6-4 and TRBJ2-7; 7 bases align to TRBD2. Unmatched junction bases numbered 15, after V lost 7 bases and J lost 0 bases. Germline CDR1 reads MRHNA; CDR2 reads SNTAGT. This CDR3 comprises 17 residues.

CDR3 in amino acids: CASGQGWETQYF. The CDR3, as DNA: TGTGCCAGCGGGCAGGGGTGGGAGACCCAGTACTTC. V and J are TRBV27 and TRBJ2-5; the D gene is possibly TRBD1 (6 bases). Germline CDR1 and CDR2: MNHEY and SMNVEV (reference sequence). This CDR3 region has 12 residues. V was cut by 8 bases and J by 5 bases, with 12 bases left in between.

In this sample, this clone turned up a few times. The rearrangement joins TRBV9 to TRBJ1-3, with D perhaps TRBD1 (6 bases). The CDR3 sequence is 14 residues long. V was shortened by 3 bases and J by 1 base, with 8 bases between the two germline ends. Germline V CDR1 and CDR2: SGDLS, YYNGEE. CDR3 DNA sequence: TGTGCCAGCAGCGGGGGGCTTTCTGGAAACACCATATATTTT. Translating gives CASSGGLSGNTIYF. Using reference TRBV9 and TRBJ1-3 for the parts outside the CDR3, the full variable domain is DSGVTQTPKHLITATGQRVTLRCSPRSGDLSVYWYQQSLDQGLQFLIQYYNGEERAKGNILERFSAQQFPDLHSELNLSSLELGDSALYFCASSGGLSGNTIYFGEGSWLTVV.

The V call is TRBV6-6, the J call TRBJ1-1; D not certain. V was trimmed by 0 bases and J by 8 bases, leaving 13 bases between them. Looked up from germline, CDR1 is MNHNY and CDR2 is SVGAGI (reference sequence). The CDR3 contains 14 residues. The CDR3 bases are TGTGCCAGCAGTTACTCGTCCTGGGAGGCAGAAGCTTTCTTT. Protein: CASSYSSWEAEAFF.

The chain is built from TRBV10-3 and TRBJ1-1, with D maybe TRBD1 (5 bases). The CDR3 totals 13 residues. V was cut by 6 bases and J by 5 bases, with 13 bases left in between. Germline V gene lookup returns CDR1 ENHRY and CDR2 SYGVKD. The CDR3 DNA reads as TGTGCCATCAGGGGGACCGGGGGAACTGAAGCTTTCTTT. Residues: CAIRGTGGTEAFF.

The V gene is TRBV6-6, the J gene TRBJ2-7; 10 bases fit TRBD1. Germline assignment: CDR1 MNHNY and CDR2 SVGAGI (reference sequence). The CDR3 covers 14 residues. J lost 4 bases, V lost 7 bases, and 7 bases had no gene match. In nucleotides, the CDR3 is TGTGCCAGCATTAGGGACAGGGGCTCGTACGAGCAGTACTTC. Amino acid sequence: CASIRDRGSYEQYF.

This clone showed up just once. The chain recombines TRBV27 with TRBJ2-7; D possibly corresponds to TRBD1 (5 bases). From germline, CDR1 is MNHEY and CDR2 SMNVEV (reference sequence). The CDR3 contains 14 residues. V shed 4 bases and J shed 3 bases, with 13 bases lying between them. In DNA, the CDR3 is TGTGCCAGCAGTTCCCTAGACAGAATCTACGAGCAGTACTTC. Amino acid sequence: CASSSLDRIYEQYF.

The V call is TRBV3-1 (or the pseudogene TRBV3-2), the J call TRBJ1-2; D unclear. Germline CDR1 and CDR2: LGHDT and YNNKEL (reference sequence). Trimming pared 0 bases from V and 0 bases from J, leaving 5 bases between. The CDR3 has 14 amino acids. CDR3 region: CASSQDSANYGYTF. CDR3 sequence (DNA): TGTGCCAGCAGCCAAGATTCCGCTAACTATGGCTACACCTTC.

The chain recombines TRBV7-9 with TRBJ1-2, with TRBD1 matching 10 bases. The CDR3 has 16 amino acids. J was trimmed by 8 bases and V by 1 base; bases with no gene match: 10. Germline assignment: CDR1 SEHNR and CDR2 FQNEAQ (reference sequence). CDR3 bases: TGTGCCAGCAGCTTAGATTCCCGACAGGGGGCAGGAGGCTACACCTTC. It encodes CASSLDSRQGAGGYTF.

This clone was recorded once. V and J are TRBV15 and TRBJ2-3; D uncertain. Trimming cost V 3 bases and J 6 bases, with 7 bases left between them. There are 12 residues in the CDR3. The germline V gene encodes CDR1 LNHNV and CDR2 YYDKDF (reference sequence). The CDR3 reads CATSRNLDTQYF. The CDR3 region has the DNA TGTGCCACCAGCAGGAACTTGGATACGCAGTATTTT.

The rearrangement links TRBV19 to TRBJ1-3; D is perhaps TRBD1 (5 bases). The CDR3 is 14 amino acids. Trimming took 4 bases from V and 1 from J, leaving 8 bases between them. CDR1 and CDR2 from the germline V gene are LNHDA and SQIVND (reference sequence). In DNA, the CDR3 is TGTGCCAGTAGTAAAGGGGTATCTGGAAACACCATATATTTT. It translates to CASSKGVSGNTIYF.

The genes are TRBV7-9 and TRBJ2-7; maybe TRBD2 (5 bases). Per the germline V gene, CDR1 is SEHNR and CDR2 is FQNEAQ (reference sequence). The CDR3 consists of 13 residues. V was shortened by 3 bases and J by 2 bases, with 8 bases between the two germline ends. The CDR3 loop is CASSFGLAYEQYF. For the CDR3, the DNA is TGTGCCAGCAGCTTCGGACTCGCCTACGAGCAGTACTTC.